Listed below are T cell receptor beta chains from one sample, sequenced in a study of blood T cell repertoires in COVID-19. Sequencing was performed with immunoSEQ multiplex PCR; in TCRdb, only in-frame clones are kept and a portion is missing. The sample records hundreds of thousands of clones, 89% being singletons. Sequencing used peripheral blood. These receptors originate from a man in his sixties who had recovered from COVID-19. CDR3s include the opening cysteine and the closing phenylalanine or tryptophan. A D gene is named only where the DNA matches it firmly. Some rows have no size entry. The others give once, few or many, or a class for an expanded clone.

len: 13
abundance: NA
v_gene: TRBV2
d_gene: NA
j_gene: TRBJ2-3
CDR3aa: CATIPTSTDTQYF
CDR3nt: TGTGCCACCATTCCCACTAGCACAGATACGCAGTATTTT

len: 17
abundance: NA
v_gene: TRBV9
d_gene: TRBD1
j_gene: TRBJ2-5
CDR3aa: CASSVGGTASGLKTQYF
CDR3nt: TGTGCCAGCAGCGTAGGGGGGACAGCCTCCGGCCTAAAGACCCAGTACTTC

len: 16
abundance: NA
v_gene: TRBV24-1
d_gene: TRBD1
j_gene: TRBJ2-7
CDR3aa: CATSETTGTGVYEQYF
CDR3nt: TGTGCCACCAGTGAAACCACCGGGACAGGGGTCTACGAGCAGTACTTC

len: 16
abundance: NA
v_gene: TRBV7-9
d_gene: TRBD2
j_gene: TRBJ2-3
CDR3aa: CASSSRGGFYTDTQYF
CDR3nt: TGTGCCAGCAGCTCACGGGGGGGCTTCTACACAGATACGCAGTATTTT

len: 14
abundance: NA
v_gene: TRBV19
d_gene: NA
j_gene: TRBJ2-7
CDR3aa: CASSMGGAVGEQYF
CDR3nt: TGTGCCAGTAGTATGGGGGGGGCCGTCGGCGAGCAGTACTTC

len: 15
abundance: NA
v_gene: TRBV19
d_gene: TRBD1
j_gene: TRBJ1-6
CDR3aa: CASQPPGQGNSPLHF
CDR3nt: TGTGCCAGTCAACCGCCGGGACAGGGAAATTCACCCCTCCACTTT

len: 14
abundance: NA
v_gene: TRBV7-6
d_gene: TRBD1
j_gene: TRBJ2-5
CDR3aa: CASSYRGFQETQYF
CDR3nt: TGTGCCAGCAGCTACAGGGGTTTTCAAGAGACCCAGTACTTC

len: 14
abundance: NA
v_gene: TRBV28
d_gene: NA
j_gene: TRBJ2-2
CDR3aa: CASSFWGVTGELFF
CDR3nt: TGTGCCAGCAGTTTCTGGGGGGTAACCGGGGAGCTGTTTTTT

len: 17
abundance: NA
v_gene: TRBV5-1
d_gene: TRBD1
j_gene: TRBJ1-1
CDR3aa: CASSLWGQGSMNTEAFF
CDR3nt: TGCGCCAGCAGCTTGTGGGGACAGGGGTCAATGAACACTGAAGCTTTCTTT

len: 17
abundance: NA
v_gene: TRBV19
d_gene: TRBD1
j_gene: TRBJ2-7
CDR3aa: CASSIARQGPTPYEQYF
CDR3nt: TGTGCCAGTAGTATAGCCCGACAGGGGCCGACGCCCTACGAGCAGTACTTC

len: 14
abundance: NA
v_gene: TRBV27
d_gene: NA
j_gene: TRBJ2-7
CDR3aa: CASSLTGSSYEQYF
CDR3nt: TGTGCCAGCAGTTTGACAGGAAGCTCCTACGAGCAGTACTTC

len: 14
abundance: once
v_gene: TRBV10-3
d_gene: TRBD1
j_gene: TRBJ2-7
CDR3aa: CAITPGQGSSEQYF
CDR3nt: TGTGCCATCACTCCGGGACAGGGGTCGTCCGAGCAGTACTTC

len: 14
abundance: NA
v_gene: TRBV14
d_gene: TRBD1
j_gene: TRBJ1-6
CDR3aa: CASSHSRGNSPLHF
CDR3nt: TGTGCCAGCAGCCATTCCAGGGGGAACTCACCCCTCCACTTT

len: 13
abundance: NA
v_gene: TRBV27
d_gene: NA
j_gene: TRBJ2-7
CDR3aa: CASSLTRSYEQYF
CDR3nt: TGTGCCAGCAGTTTGACCCGGAGCTACGAGCAGTACTTC

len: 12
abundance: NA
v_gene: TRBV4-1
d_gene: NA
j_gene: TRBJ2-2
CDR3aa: CASSQGNRELFF
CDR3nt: TGCGCCAGCAGCCAAGGAAACAGGGAGCTGTTTTTT

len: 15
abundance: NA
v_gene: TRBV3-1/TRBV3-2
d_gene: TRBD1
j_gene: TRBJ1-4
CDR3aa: CASSVYRGQFEKLFF
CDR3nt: TGTGCCAGCAGCGTGTACAGGGGGCAGTTTGAAAAACTGTTTTTT

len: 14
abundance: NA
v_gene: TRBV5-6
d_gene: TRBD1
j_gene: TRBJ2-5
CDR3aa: CASSAPGQGETQYF
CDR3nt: TGTGCCAGCAGCGCACCGGGACAGGGAGAGACCCAGTACTTC

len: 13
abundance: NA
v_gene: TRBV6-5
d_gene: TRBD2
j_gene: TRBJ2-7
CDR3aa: CASRGSGTYEQYF
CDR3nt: TGTGCCAGCAGGGGCAGCGGGACCTACGAGCAGTACTTC

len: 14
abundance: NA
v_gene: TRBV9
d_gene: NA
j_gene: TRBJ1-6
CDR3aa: CASSADSLNSPLHF
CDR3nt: TGTGCCAGCAGCGCGGACAGCCTCAATTCACCCCTCCACTTT

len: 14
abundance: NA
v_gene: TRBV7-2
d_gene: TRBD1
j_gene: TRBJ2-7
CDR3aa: CASNSGTGLYEQYF
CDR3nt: TGTGCCAGCAACTCAGGGACAGGCCTCTACGAGCAGTACTTC

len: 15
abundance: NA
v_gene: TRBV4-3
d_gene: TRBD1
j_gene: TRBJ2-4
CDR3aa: CASSQGTGGEYIQYF
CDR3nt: TGCGCCAGCAGCCAGGGGACAGGGGGAGAATACATTCAGTACTTC

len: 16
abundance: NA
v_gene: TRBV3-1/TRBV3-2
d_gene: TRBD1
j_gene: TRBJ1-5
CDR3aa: CASSQGSTGAQQPQHF
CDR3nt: TGTGCCAGCAGCCAAGGGTCGACAGGGGCCCAACAGCCCCAGCATTTT

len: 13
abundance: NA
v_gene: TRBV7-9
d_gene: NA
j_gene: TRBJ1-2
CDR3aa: CASSGSGGYGYTF
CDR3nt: TGTGCCTCGTCGGGCAGCGGTGGGTATGGCTACACCTTC

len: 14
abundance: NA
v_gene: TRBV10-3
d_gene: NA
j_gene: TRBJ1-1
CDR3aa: CAIQRGRENTEAFF
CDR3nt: TGTGCCATCCAACGTGGACGGGAGAACACTGAAGCTTTCTTT

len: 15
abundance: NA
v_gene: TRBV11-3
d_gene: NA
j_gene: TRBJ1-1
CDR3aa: CASSRGRAENTEAFF
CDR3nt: TGTGCCAGCAGCCGAGGGAGGGCAGAGAACACTGAAGCTTTCTTT

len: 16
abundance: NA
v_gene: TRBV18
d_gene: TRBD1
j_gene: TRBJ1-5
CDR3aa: CASSPRQGSDNQPQHF
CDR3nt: TGTGCCAGCTCACCCAGACAGGGAAGTGATAATCAGCCCCAGCATTTT

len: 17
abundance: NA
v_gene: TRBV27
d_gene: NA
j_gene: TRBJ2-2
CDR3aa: CASSSLPGLTNTGELFF
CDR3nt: TGTGCCAGCAGTTCGCTGCCGGGACTCACGAACACCGGGGAGCTGTTTTTT

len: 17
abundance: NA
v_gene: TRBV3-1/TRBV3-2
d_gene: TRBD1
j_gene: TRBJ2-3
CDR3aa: CASSQITDRGGTDTQYF
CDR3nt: TGTGCCAGCAGCCAAATAACGGACAGGGGGGGGACAGATACGCAGTATTTT

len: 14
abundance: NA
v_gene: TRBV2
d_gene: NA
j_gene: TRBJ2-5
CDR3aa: CASSELPSPGTQYF
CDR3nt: TGTGCCAGCAGTGAACTCCCTAGCCCAGGGACCCAGTACTTC

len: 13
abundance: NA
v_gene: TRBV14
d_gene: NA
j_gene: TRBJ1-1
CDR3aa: CASSQSPRTEAFF
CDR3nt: TGTGCCAGCAGCCAAAGTCCGCGGACTGAAGCTTTCTTT

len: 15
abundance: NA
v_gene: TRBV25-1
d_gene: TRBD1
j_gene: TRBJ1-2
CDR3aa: CASSEQGASNYGYTF
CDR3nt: TGTGCCAGCAGTGAACAGGGGGCGTCTAACTATGGCTACACCTTC

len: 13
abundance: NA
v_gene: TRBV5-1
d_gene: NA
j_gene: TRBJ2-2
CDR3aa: CASRAGHTGELFF
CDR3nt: TGCGCCAGCAGGGCAGGTCACACCGGGGAGCTGTTTTTT

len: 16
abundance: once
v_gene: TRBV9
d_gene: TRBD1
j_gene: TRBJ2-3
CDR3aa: CASSVEGGQGADTQYF
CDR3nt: TGTGCCAGCAGCGTAGAGGGGGGACAGGGGGCAGATACGCAGTATTTT

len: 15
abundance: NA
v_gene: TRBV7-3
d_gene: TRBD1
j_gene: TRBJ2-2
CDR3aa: CASSLKGQGIGELFF
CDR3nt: TGTGCCAGCAGCTTGAAAGGACAGGGTATCGGGGAGCTGTTTTTT

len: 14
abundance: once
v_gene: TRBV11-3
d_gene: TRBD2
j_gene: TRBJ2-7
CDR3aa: CASSRGLAGDEQYF
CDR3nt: TGTGCCAGCAGCCGCGGACTAGCGGGGGACGAGCAGTACTTC

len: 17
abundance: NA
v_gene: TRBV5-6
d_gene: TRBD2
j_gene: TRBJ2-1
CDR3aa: CASSFEGLAGLYNEQFF
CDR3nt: TGTGCCAGCAGCTTCGAAGGACTAGCGGGCCTCTACAATGAGCAGTTCTTC

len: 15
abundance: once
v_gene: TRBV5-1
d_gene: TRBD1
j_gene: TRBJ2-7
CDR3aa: CASSWGQGPSYEQYF
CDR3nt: TGCGCCAGCAGCTGGGGACAGGGGCCGTCCTACGAGCAGTACTTC

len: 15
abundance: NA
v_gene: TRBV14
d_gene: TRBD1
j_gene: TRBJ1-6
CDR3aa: CASSREQGGNSPLHF
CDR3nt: TGTGCCAGCAGCCGAGAACAGGGGGGTAATTCACCCCTCCACTTT

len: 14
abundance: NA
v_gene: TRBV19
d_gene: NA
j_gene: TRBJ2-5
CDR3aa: CASSIQGKQETQYF
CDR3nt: TGTGCCAGTAGTATTCAGGGGAAACAAGAGACCCAGTACTTC

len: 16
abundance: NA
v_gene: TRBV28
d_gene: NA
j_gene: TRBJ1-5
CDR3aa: CASSWRTDFSNQPQHF
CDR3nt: TGTGCCAGCAGTTGGAGGACGGATTTTAGCAATCAGCCCCAGCATTTT

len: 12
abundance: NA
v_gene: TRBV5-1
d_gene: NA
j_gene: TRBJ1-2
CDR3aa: CASSFPGHGYTF
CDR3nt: TGCGCCAGCAGCTTCCCTGGCCATGGCTACACCTTC

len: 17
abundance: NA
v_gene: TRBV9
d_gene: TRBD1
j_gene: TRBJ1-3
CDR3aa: CASSGVTGANSGNTIYF
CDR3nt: TGTGCCAGCAGCGGGGTGACAGGGGCAAACTCTGGAAACACCATATATTTT

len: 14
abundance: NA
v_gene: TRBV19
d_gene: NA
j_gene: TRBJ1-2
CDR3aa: CASSILLDTYGYTF
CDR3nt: TGTGCCAGTAGTATCCTACTTGATACTTATGGCTACACCTTC

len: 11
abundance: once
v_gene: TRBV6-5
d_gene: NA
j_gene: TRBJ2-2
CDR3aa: CASRERGELFF
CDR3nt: TGTGCCAGCAGGGAGAGAGGGGAGCTGTTTTTT

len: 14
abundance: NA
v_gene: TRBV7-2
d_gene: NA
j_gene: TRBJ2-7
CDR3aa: CASSPERESHEQYF
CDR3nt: TGTGCCAGCAGCCCCGAGAGGGAAAGCCACGAGCAGTACTTC

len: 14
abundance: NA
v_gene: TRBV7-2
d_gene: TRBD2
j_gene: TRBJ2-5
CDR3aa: CASSSHGTRETQYF
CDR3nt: TGTGCCAGCAGCTCTCACGGGACTAGAGAGACCCAGTACTTC

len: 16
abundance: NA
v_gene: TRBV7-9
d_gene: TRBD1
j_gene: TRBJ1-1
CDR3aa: CASSLGGTGENTEAFF
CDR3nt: TGTGCCAGCAGCTTAGGGGGGACAGGGGAGAACACTGAAGCTTTCTTT

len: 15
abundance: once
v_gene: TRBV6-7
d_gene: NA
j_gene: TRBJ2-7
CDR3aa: CASSYSSAGPYEQYF
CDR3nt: TGTGCCAGCAGTTACTCGTCGGCAGGGCCGTACGAGCAGTACTTC

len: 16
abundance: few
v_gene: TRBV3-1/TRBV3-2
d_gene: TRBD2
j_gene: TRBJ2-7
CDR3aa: CASSQSERGSSYEQYF
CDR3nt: TGTGCCAGCAGCCAAAGCGAGCGCGGGAGCTCCTACGAGCAGTACTTC

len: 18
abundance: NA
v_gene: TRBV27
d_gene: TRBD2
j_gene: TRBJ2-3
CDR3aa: CASSPQRGIAGLTDTQYF
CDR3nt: TGTGCCAGCAGTCCCCAACGGGGGATAGCGGGACTTACAGATACGCAGTATTTT

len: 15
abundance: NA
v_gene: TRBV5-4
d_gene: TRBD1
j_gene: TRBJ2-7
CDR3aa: CASSLGPGGAYEQYF
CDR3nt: TGTGCCAGCAGCTTGGGGCCAGGGGGCGCCTACGAGCAGTACTTC

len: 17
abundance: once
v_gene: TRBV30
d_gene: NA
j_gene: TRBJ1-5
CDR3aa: CAWSGGGSDRLVQPQHF
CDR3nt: TGTGCCTGGAGTGGGGGGGGTTCCGACCGACTCGTTCAGCCCCAGCATTTT

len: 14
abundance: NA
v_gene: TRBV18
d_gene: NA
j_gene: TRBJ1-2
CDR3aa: CASSMTDSVYGYTF
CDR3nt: TGTGCCAGCTCAATGACTGATTCTGTCTATGGCTACACCTTC

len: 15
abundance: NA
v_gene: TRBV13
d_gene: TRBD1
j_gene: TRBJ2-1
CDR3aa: CASARVQGAIYEQFF
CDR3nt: TGTGCCAGCGCGCGAGTTCAGGGGGCCATCTATGAGCAGTTCTTC

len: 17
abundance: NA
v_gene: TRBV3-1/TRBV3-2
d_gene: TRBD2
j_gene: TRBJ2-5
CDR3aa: CASSPWGLAGVGGTQYF
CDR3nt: TGTGCCAGCAGCCCCTGGGGACTAGCGGGGGTTGGAGGGACCCAGTACTTC

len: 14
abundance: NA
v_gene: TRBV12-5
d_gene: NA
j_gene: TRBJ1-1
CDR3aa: CASGPPGPGAEAFF
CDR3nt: TGTGCTAGTGGTCCCCCGGGCCCAGGGGCTGAAGCTTTCTTT

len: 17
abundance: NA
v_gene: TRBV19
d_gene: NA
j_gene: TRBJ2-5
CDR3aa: CASSITLWVEDGQTQYF
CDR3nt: TGTGCCAGTAGTATAACGCTCTGGGTGGAGGACGGTCAGACCCAGTACTTC